The 10 T cell receptor beta chains below come from one sample, sequenced in a study of Graves' ophthalmopathy and Graves' hyperthyroidism. Amplification from RNA transcripts yielded the TCR beta CDR3 regions. First-round RT-PCR relied on HTBI primers, and a second-round multiplex PCR came next. MiXCR was run by TCRdb on the multiplex PCR reads, yielding one entry per CDR3 protein. The data contain under 250,000 distinct CDR3 sequences, 20% to 25% of them singletons. Sequences were obtained from peripheral blood. Every receptor here comes from a woman aged 45-65 years with Graves' ophthalmopathy.

The table lists this clonotype with many counts. This sequence joins TRBV19 and TRBJ1-1, with D unclear. The CDR3 is 13 residues long. The V end lost 5 bases, the J end lost 5 bases, and 12 bases lay between the germline ends. Germline CDR1 is LNHDA and CDR2 is SQIVND (reference sequence). CDR3 coding DNA: TGTGCCAGTAGTCAGAATGAGCGGACTGAAGCTTTCTTT. Translated: CASSQNERTEAFF.

The chain carries TRBV27 and TRBJ2-2; weak D call: TRBD2 (5 bases). The germline gives CDR1 MNHEY, CDR2 SMNVEV (reference sequence). The CDR3 extends over 15 amino acids. V shed 3 bases and J shed 5 bases, with 13 bases lying between them. CDR3 residues: CASSFGGLRTGELFF. The CDR3 coding sequence is TGTGCCAGCAGTTTTGGAGGATTGAGGACCGGGGAGCTGTTTTTT.

In DNA, the CDR3 is TGTGCCTGGATTAGAGGAGGAACCGGGGAGCTGTTTTTT. Translating gives CAWIRGGTGELFF. This chain links TRBV30 with TRBJ2-2; D is possibly TRBD2 (5 bases). Germline V lookup: CDR1 GTSNPN, CDR2 SVGIG (reference sequence). This CDR3 is built from 13 residues. The germline V and J ends were trimmed by 4 bases and 5 bases, with 11 bases remaining between them.

This clonotype was seen repeatedly, ten times or more. The gene calls are TRBV12-3 or TRBV12-4 and TRBJ2-4; D is uncertain. This CDR3 has 16 residues. The ends were cut back, 2 bases at V and 3 bases at J, with 14 bases in the middle. The CDR3 sequence is CASSLMYDMDKNIQYF. Here the CDR3 DNA reads TGTGCCAGCAGTTTAATGTACGACATGGACAAAAACATTCAGTACTTC.

The chain links TRBV19 to TRBJ1-5; a weak D match, TRBD1 (5 bases). This CDR3 comprises 17 residues. V was clipped by 7 bases and J by 6 bases, with 25 bases between them. Per germline, CDR1 LNHDA and CDR2 SQIVND (reference sequence). CDR3 residues: CASNALGRQPAGQPQHF. For the CDR3, the DNA is TGTGCCAGTAACGCGCTCGGAAGACAGCCAGCTGGTCAGCCCCAGCATTTT.

This clonotype has at least ten counts. The chain couples TRBV12-3 or TRBV12-4 to TRBJ1-2; 12 nucleotides match TRBD1. This CDR3 is 14 amino acids long. V was clipped by 5 bases and J by 8 bases; unmatched bases: 6. The CDR3 loop reads CASSPRDRGPGYTF. The CDR3 nucleotides are TGTGCCAGCAGTCCCCGGGACAGGGGGCCCGGCTACACCTTC.

This clonotype was found once. The chain combines TRBV6-2 or TRBV6-3 with TRBJ2-5; the match to TRBD2 covers 7 bases. The CDR3 has 15 residues. The germline V gene encodes CDR1 MNHEY and CDR2 SVGEGT. V was clipped by 7 bases and J by 4 bases; unmatched bases: 12. The CDR3 is CASTDREVLGETQYF. Written as DNA, the CDR3 is TGTGCCAGCACCGACCGGGAGGTTCTCGGAGAGACCCAGTACTTC.

This clonotype was found many times. The chain joins TRBV29-1 to TRBJ1-2; D remains ambiguous. Germline V gene data show CDR1 as SQVTM and CDR2 as ANQGSEA. The CDR3 totals 12 residues. The V gene lost 5 bases and the J gene lost 8 bases, with 15 bases spanning the gap. The CDR3 DNA is TGCAGCGTTCTGGGTGCAAGAGTAGGCTACACCTTC. Protein product: CSVLGARVGYTF.

This clonotype has at least ten counts. The genes are TRBV28 and TRBJ2-7, with D possibly being TRBD1 (6 bases). V gave up 8 bases and J gave up 5 bases, with 16 bases separating them. This CDR3 comprises 13 residues. Germline CDR1 MDHEN, CDR2 SYDVKM. As DNA, the CDR3 is TGTGCCAGCTCTGGGGGCGTCTCGGACGAGCAGTACTTC. Translation gives CASSGGVSDEQYF. Variable domain in full (rest from reference TRBV28 and TRBJ2-7): DVKVTQSSRYLVKRTGEKVFLECVQDMDHENMFWYRQDPGLGLRLIYFSYDVKMKEKGDIPEGYSVSREKKERFSLILESASTNQTSMYLCASSGGVSDEQYFGPGTRLTVT.

The chain uses TRBV2 and TRBJ1-6; 8 bases agree with TRBD1. After removal of 6 bases from V and 0 bases from J, the junction contained 10 bases not matched to a gene. Germline CDR1 SNHLY, CDR2 FYNNEI. The CDR3 runs 18 residues. The CDR3 sequence: CASRMGDRRSSYNSPLHF. DNA of the CDR3: TGTGCCAGCAGGATGGGGGACAGGAGGAGCTCCTATAATTCACCCCTCCACTTT.